These T cell receptor beta chains were read from a single sample in a study of blood T cell repertoires in COVID-19. Here immunoSEQ multiplex PCR was the method, and the copy in TCRdb shows in-frame clones only, minus some. The profile shows 100,000 to 150,000 clones, under 85% of them singletons. The sample comprised peripheral blood. These TCRs come from a man in his fifties or sixties with acute or convalescent COVID-19. The CDR3 runs from the conserved cysteine through the conserved F or W. A D gene is named only where the DNA matches it firmly. The size of a clone is reported for some rows only, either as once, few or many, or as a class for expanded clones.

>TRBJ2-1|.|.|TRBV5-1
TGCGCCAGCAGCTTGGCGGTAGGGGGATACAATGAGCAGTTCTTC
CASSLAVGGYNEQFF
>TRBJ2-1|TRBD2|few|TRBV19
TGTGCCAGTAGTATCGGGACTAGAACCTACAATGAGCAGTTCTTC
CASSIGTRTYNEQFF
>TRBJ1-6|.|once|TRBV28
TGTGCCACCCTGGGGGGATTAATCTCCTATAATTCACCCCTCCACTTT
CATLGGLISYNSPLHF
>TRBJ2-2|.|.|TRBV28
TGTGCCAGCAGTTTCCTCCGGGGCGGGGAGCTGTTTTTT
CASSFLRGGELFF
>TRBJ2-1|.|.|TRBV5-1
TGCGCCAGCAGCTCCCTGAACCGGGCGGGCGGCAACAATGAGCAGTTCTTC
CASSSLNRAGGNNEQFF
>TRBJ2-7|.|.|TRBV18
TGTGCCAGCTCACCTCCTAAGGGGGAGCAGTACTTC
CASSPPKGEQYF
>TRBJ2-7|.|once|TRBV5-1
TGCGCCAGCAGCTTCGGAGGGAGTCTCTACGAGCAGTACTTC
CASSFGGSLYEQYF
>TRBJ2-7|.|many|TRBV27
TGTGCCAGCAGTTGGGAGGACGAGCAGTACTTC
CASSWEDEQYF
>TRBJ2-7|.|.|TRBV9
TGTGCCAGCAGCGTAGCTGGCCGCACCTACGAGCAGTACTTC
CASSVAGRTYEQYF
>TRBJ1-5|.|.|TRBV19
TGTGCCAGTAGTCGGACGGAGCCCGCGGGGCTGCAGCCCCAGCATTTT
CASSRTEPAGLQPQHF